Below, 3 T cell receptor delta chains from the same sample are listed, as sequenced in a study of γδ T cells in repeated Plasmodium falciparum infection (dated by TCRdb to the early 2020s). The library relied on multiplex PCR. Sequencing took place on an Illumina MiSeq. Clones were re-identified by TCRdb from the public reads with CATT, and rows with the same DNA were merged. The sample data list approximately 53,000 delta-chain clones, and about 1.5% of these were observed just once. Roughly 15% of the sample is in the top ten clones. Vgamma9/Vdelta2+ and Vdelta2-negative gammadelta T cell populations were flow-sorted from peripheral blood mononuclear cells for bulk TCR repertoire analysis. The specimen was gamma-delta T cells from blood. The receptors here all came from a pool of human donors (malaria-infected and uninfected, not separated).

The chain recombines TRDV1 with TRDJ1; tentatively, D is TRDD2 or TRDD3 (8 bases each). TCRdb does not report a J gene; here it was assigned by matching the DNA to germline references. The CDR3 has 19 amino acids. V was pared by 3 bases and J by 1 base, with 24 bases between. CDR1 TSWWSYY and CDR2 QGS come from the germline V gene. The CDR3 DNA reads TGTGCTCTTGGGGAGGCTTCCTACTACTGGGGGGTTGTCACCGATAAACTCATCTTT. As protein: CALGEASYYWGVVTDKLIF.

This clone was observed a handful of times. TCRdb's entry gives the protein of a much larger clone, which mismatches this DNA's translation at residue 8, likely from a read error; the protein reported here is translated from the DNA. This chain connects TRDV1 to TRDJ1; D gene unclear. Since TCRdb gives no J gene, matching the DNA to germline was used here to assign it. Trimming shortened V by 2 bases and J by 3 bases, and 16 bases separated the two germline ends. CDR1 and CDR2 from the germline V gene are TSWWSYY and QGS. This CDR3 spans 16 amino acids. The CDR3 DNA reads TGTGCTCTTGGGGAAAGTAAGCGGGGCCCTGCCGATAAACTCATCTTT. It is translated as CALGESKRGPADKLIF.

For this clone: The protein given by TCRdb reflects a much larger clone and differs at residue 14 from this DNA's translation, likely from a read error; the protein shown is the DNA's translation. The chain links TRDV3 to TRDJ1, with 13 bases matching TRDD3. The CDR3 loop spans 21 amino acids. V lost 2 bases and J lost 6; bases outside the gene matches: 27. CDR1 is TVYSNPD and CDR2 is GDNSRS in the germline V gene (reference sequence). This chain's CDR3 is CAFPSRSEHTGGYGARYKLIF. The CDR3 DNA sequence: TGTGCCTTTCCCTCCCGTTCGGAACATACTGGGGGATACGGGGCCAGATATAAACTCATCTTT.